A selection of T cell receptor beta chains follows, all from one sample in a study of blood T cell repertoires in COVID-19. Assay used: immunoSEQ multiplex PCR; TCRdb lists only in-frame clones, some missing. The data show about 380,000 clones, approximately 90% seen once. Specimen: PBMCs or T cells enriched from blood (not recorded which). The origin of the receptors is a woman aged 18-29 years who had recovered from COVID-19. The conserved cysteine and the conserved F or W are not part of the CDR3 here. Fields, in order: D gene, clone size, V gene, J gene, CDR3 protein. A D gene is named only where the DNA matches it firmly. Only part of the rows carry a size: once, few, many, or a class if the clone is expanded.

d_call: .; clone_size: .; v_call: TRBV4-1; j_call: TRBJ1-1; cdr3_aa: ASSQDGGETTEAF
d_call: TRBD1; clone_size: .; v_call: TRBV4-1; j_call: TRBJ1-2; cdr3_aa: ASSHPAGQGPYGYT
d_call: TRBD1; clone_size: .; v_call: TRBV5-1; j_call: TRBJ1-2; cdr3_aa: ASSPGQGGYT
d_call: .; clone_size: few; v_call: TRBV6-2/TRBV6-3; j_call: TRBJ1-1; cdr3_aa: ASSQTGGSVAF
d_call: TRBD1; clone_size: .; v_call: TRBV11-2; j_call: TRBJ2-7; cdr3_aa: ASSLAGTGSEQY
d_call: TRBD1; clone_size: once; v_call: TRBV7-8; j_call: TRBJ1-2; cdr3_aa: ASSSGEIQGNYGYT
d_call: TRBD2; clone_size: .; v_call: TRBV5-4; j_call: TRBJ2-7; cdr3_aa: ASLLGGNDEQY
d_call: TRBD2; clone_size: .; v_call: TRBV3-1/TRBV3-2; j_call: TRBJ2-3; cdr3_aa: ASSLVGGGTDTQY
d_call: TRBD1; clone_size: .; v_call: TRBV4-3; j_call: TRBJ2-7; cdr3_aa: ASSQYRGYEQY
d_call: .; clone_size: .; v_call: TRBV4-1; j_call: TRBJ1-2; cdr3_aa: ASTIGGNYGYT
d_call: .; clone_size: .; v_call: TRBV7-9; j_call: TRBJ2-5; cdr3_aa: ASSGTGQETQY
d_call: .; clone_size: .; v_call: TRBV7-2; j_call: TRBJ1-6; cdr3_aa: ASSLVQATYNSPLH
d_call: TRBD1; clone_size: .; v_call: TRBV20-1; j_call: TRBJ1-1; cdr3_aa: SPYQGAGAF
d_call: .; clone_size: few; v_call: TRBV7-2; j_call: TRBJ1-5; cdr3_aa: ASSSWGRVDSNQPQH
d_call: .; clone_size: .; v_call: TRBV6-2/TRBV6-3; j_call: TRBJ2-7; cdr3_aa: ASSYGAKYEQY
d_call: .; clone_size: .; v_call: TRBV4-1; j_call: TRBJ1-1; cdr3_aa: ASSQVSGSTNTEAF
d_call: TRBD1; clone_size: .; v_call: TRBV4-2; j_call: TRBJ2-3; cdr3_aa: ASSPGEGADYYDTQY
d_call: .; clone_size: .; v_call: TRBV6-6; j_call: TRBJ1-1; cdr3_aa: ASLGANTEAF